The 5 T cell receptor beta chains below were found in one sample sequenced in a study of blood T cell repertoires in COVID-19. Method: immunoSEQ multiplex PCR; TCRdb's copy keeps in-frame clones and lacks some. The sample carries more than 95,000 clones, more than 75% recorded once. The sample taken for sequencing was peripheral blood. The receptors derive from a human donor in a cohort sampled during active COVID-19.

V is TRBV3-1 (or the pseudogene TRBV3-2) and J is TRBJ2-3; 12 bases are shared with TRBD2. The CDR3 runs to 16 residues. V shed 4 bases, J shed 0 bases, and the junction held 2 bases outside the gene matches. Germline V gene data show CDR1 as LGHDT and CDR2 as YNNKEL (reference sequence). For the CDR3, the DNA is TGTGCCAGCAGCCCTCTAGCGGGAGGGAGCACAGATACGCAGTATTTT. Its protein is CASSPLAGGSTDTQYF.

The gene calls are TRBV10-3 and TRBJ1-1; TRBD1 agrees at 9 bases. Germline V gives CDR1 ENHRY, CDR2 SYGVKD. The CDR3 spans 14 residues. With V trimmed by 4 bases and J by 6 bases, 6 bases remained unmatched. The CDR3 bases are TGTGCCATCAGTGGAACAGGGGGCTTCCCTGAAGCTTTCTTT. It codes for CAISGTGGFPEAFF.

The chain joins TRBV14 to TRBJ2-5; D uncertain. The CDR3 is 16 amino acids. V lost 0 bases and J lost 5, with 16 bases in between. CDR1 SGHDN and CDR2 FVKESK come from the germline V gene. As DNA, the CDR3 is TGTGCCAGCAGCCAAGATTTGGGCAGTAGAGTGGAGACCCAGTACTTC. Translated: CASSQDLGSRVETQYF.

This chain joins TRBV5-1 and TRBJ2-1, with 15 bases matching TRBD2. This CDR3 has 15 residues. V shed 3 bases, J shed 7 bases, and the junction held 2 bases outside the gene matches. CDR1 and CDR2 from the germline V gene are SGHRS and YFSETQ. The CDR3 DNA reads TGCGCCAGCAGCTGGACTAGCGGGAGGGAAAATGAGCAGTTCTTC. Protein product: CASSWTSGRENEQFF.

The genes are TRBV5-1 and TRBJ2-1; 8 bases are a match to TRBD2. V was clipped by 8 bases and J by 8 bases; unmatched bases: 21. Germline-derived CDR1 and CDR2 are SGHRS and YFSETQ. The CDR3 length is 17 residues. The chain's CDR3 is CASLENPIPGLGYEQFF. Here the CDR3 DNA reads TGCGCCAGTCTTGAGAATCCCATTCCGGGACTAGGGTATGAGCAGTTCTTC.